This TCR beta chain was sequenced during a study of STAT3 mutations in large granular lymphocyte leukemia. Across the whole study: Canonical activating STAT3 mutations were detected in roughly half of the longitudinally sequenced T-LGLL patients. More than half of T-LGLL patients received immunosuppressive therapy. General study findings and limits: At least one immunodominant TCR beta clonotype appeared in every T-cell large granular lymphocyte leukemia patient. Sampling intervals varied between patients and samples. In several patients, dominant TCR clone burden exceeded STAT3 mutant burden, suggesting STAT3 mutation arose secondarily.

Sample share makes this clone medium-sized (0.01 to 0.1%). Its antigen is as yet unknown. Method: immunoSEQ multiplex PCR; TCRdb's copy keeps in-frame clones and lacks some. The table includes some 31,000 clones, approximately 86% detected once. CDR3 length: 16 amino acids. Material: peripheral blood mononuclear cells. The V gene is TRBV21-1, the J gene TRBJ2-3; the tabulated D call, TRBD2, remains unverified against the DNA. TRBV21-1 is recorded as a pseudogene. This TCR derives from a man in his sixties with T-cell large granular lymphocyte leukemia. Some clones in this sample may be carry-over from other donors' samples. CDR3 protein: CASSILAGGITDTQYF. For the CDR3, the DNA is TGTGCCAGCAGCATCCTAGCGGGAGGGATAACAGATACGCAGTATTTT.